The 28 T cell receptor beta chains listed next were all sequenced from one sample in a study of T cell repertoires in cytomegalovirus infection. MiXCR was run by TCRdb on the reads, yielding one entry per CDR3 protein. The sample yields around 280,000 distinct CDR3 sequences, approximately 10% seen once. Sequencing was performed on PBMCs. Receptor source: a human donor in good health (CMV status not recorded). Some clones in this sample may be carry-over from other donors' samples.

This clonotype was found many times. This chain's CDR3 is CASSSRRSSYNEQFF. The CDR3 nucleotides are TGTGCCAGCAGCTCTAGAAGGAGCTCCTACAATGAGCAGTTCTTC. V is TRBV12-3 or TRBV12-4 and J is TRBJ2-1; D gene ambiguous. V was trimmed by 6 bases and J by 0 bases, leaving 12 bases between them. The CDR3 totals 15 residues.

This clonotype has a count of ten or more. V usage is TRBV12-3 or TRBV12-4 and J usage is TRBJ1-2; tentatively, D is TRBD1 (5 bases). The CDR3 totals 13 residues. V lost 2 bases to trimming and J lost 3 bases, with 7 bases between them. CDR3 loop: CASSLSGYYGYTF. The CDR3, as DNA: TGTGCCAGCAGTTTATCAGGGTACTATGGCTACACCTTC.

The chain links TRBV29-1 to TRBJ2-5; TRBD1 or TRBD2 may be the D gene (5 bases each). The germline V gene encodes CDR1 SQVTM and CDR2 ANQGSEA. Trimming removed 6 bases from V and 2 bases from J, with 13 bases in between. This CDR3 comprises 13 residues. The CDR3 region has the DNA TGCAGCGTCTTCGGGGCAGCGCAAGAGACCCAGTACTTC. Translating it yields CSVFGAAQETQYF.

This clonotype occurred many times. The chain joins TRBV20-1 to TRBJ2-6; D is unresolved. Trimming stripped 5 bases from V and 0 bases from J, with 8 bases between. The CDR3 totals 14 residues. Germline loops: CDR1 DFQATT, CDR2 SNEGSKA (reference sequence). CDR3 sequence (DNA): TGCAGTGCTCCTCAGAACTCTGGGGCCAACGTCCTGACTTTC. As protein: CSAPQNSGANVLTF.

This clonotype was found many times. This rearrangement joins TRBV7-2 to TRBJ2-5; D gene ambiguous. The germline CDR1 and CDR2 sequences are SGHTA and FQGNSA. V lost 5 bases and J lost 5, with 15 bases in between. The CDR3 has 14 residues. The CDR3: CASSEVPLRETQYF. The CDR3 DNA reads TGTGCCAGCAGCGAAGTCCCCCTGCGGGAGACCCAGTACTTC. Full variable domain (rest looked up from reference TRBV7-2 and TRBJ2-5): GAGVSQSPSNKVTEKGKDVELRCDPISGHTALYWYRQSLGQGLEFLIYFQGNSAPDKSGLPSDRFSAERTGGSVSTLTIQRTQQEDSAVYLCASSEVPLRETQYFGPGTRLLVL.

This clonotype was picked up a small number of times. The chain has TRBV18 and TRBJ2-2; tentative D call: TRBD2 (5 bases). Germline CDR1 reads KGHSH; CDR2 reads LQKENI. The CDR3 sequence is 12 residues long. V was cut by 8 bases and J by 4 bases, with 8 bases left in between. The CDR3 sequence is CASPRGTGELFF. In DNA form, the CDR3 reads TGTGCCAGCCCTCGGGGCACCGGGGAGCTGTTTTTT. Supplemented by reference TRBV18 and TRBJ2-2, the full variable domain reads NAGVMQNPRHLVRRRGQEARLRCSPMKGHSHVYWYRQLPEEGLKFMVYLQKENIIDESGMPKERFSAEFPKEGPSILRIQQVVRGDSAAYFCASPRGTGELFFGEGSRLTVL.

This clonotype was picked up many times. The J gene is TRBJ2-3, the V gene TRBV7-2, with TRBD2 identical over 7 bases. CDR1 is SGHTA and CDR2 is FQGNSA in the germline V gene. The CDR3 extends over 13 amino acids. V shed 5 bases and J 6 bases; nucleotides not matched to a gene: 5. CDR3 region: CASSIGRGDTQYF. Here the CDR3 DNA reads TGTGCCAGCAGCATCGGGCGGGGGGATACGCAGTATTTT. Full variable domain (outside the CDR3, taken from reference TRBV7-2 and TRBJ2-3): GAGVSQSPSNKVTEKGKDVELRCDPISGHTALYWYRQSLGQGLEFLIYFQGNSAPDKSGLPSDRFSAERTGGSVSTLTIQRTQQEDSAVYLCASSIGRGDTQYFGPGTRLTVL.

This clonotype was counted many times. The genes are TRBV7-2 and TRBJ1-2; the match to TRBD1 covers 8 bases. Per germline, CDR1 SGHTA and CDR2 FQGNSA. With V trimmed by 4 bases and J by 3 bases, 7 bases remained unmatched. The CDR3 spans 15 residues. The CDR3 sequence is CASSYLDRVHYGYTF. CDR3 sequence (DNA): TGTGCCAGCAGCTACCTGGACAGGGTCCACTATGGCTACACCTTC.

The chain has TRBV29-1 and TRBJ2-5; TRBD2 matches at 11 bases. The germline CDR1 and CDR2 sequences are SQVTM and ANQGSEA. J lost 7 bases, V lost 0 bases, and 7 bases had no gene match. The CDR3 has 15 amino acids. The CDR3 here is CSVEERLAGGGTQYF. CDR3 in DNA: TGCAGCGTTGAAGAAAGGCTAGCGGGGGGAGGGACCCAGTACTTC.

This clonotype occurred a few times. The V gene is TRBV20-1, the J gene TRBJ1-5, with 7 bases fitting TRBD1. This CDR3 region has 14 residues. Trimming took 2 bases from V and 2 from J; bases not matched to a gene: 3. From germline, CDR1 is DFQATT and CDR2 SNEGSKA (reference sequence). The CDR3 region has the DNA TGCAGTGCTAGAAAGGGGGCTGGCAATCAGCCCCAGCATTTT. Residues: CSARKGAGNQPQHF.

This clonotype was recorded at least ten times. The chain joins TRBV6-6 to TRBJ2-7, with D maybe TRBD1 (5 bases). Germline lookup yields CDR1 MNHNY and CDR2 SVGAGI (reference sequence). V was trimmed by 4 bases and J by 6 bases, leaving 13 bases between them. The length of the CDR3 is 13 residues. The CDR3 bases are TGTGCCAGCAGTTCAGGGCCGACGGGCGAGCAGTACGTC. Amino acid sequence: CASSSGPTGEQYV.

There are many counts of this clonotype. The CDR3 reads CASSVTSGTGELFF. CDR3 nucleotide sequence: TGTGCCAGCAGTGTAACTAGCGGGACCGGGGAGCTGTTTTTT. The chain links TRBV2 to TRBJ2-2; 9 bases agree with TRBD2. Germline trimming cut 4 bases from V and 5 bases from J; bases unmatched to any gene: 2. The germline V gene encodes CDR1 SNHLY and CDR2 FYNNEI. CDR3 length equals 14 residues.

At least ten counts were recorded for this clonotype. The chain employs TRBV10-3 and TRBJ1-1; D unclear. Germline CDR1 is ENHRY and CDR2 is SYGVKD. The germline V and J ends were trimmed by 3 bases and 3 bases, with 8 bases remaining between them. CDR3 size: 13 residues. The CDR3 here is CAISEMLDTEAFF. The CDR3, as DNA: TGTGCCATCAGTGAAATGTTGGACACTGAAGCTTTCTTT.

In its sample, this clonotype was seen many times. CDR3 sequence reads: CSARDRQISSYNSPLHF. CDR3 DNA sequence: TGCAGTGCTAGAGACCGACAGATTAGCTCCTATAATTCACCCCTCCACTTT. This chain links TRBV20-1 with TRBJ1-6; D might be TRBD1 (5 bases). CDR3 length: 17 amino acids. Trimming removed 0 bases from V and 0 bases from J, with 12 bases in between. Germline values: CDR1 DFQATT, CDR2 SNEGSKA (reference sequence).

This clonotype was detected a few times. The gene calls are TRBV20-1 and TRBJ1-1; D is undetermined. The CDR3 totals 15 residues. Deletions cut 6 bases from V and 1 base from J, with 18 bases between. From germline, CDR1 is DFQATT and CDR2 SNEGSKA (reference sequence). CDR3 in DNA: TGCAGTGCGACCCAGTACCGACGGAGGAACACTGAAGCTTTCTTT. Protein sequence: CSATQYRRRNTEAFF.

This clonotype was counted only a few times. J is TRBJ2-2 and V is TRBV29-1; D remains ambiguous. Germline CDR1 is SQVTM and CDR2 is ANQGSEA. The CDR3 is 12 residues long. V lost 3 bases, J lost 5 bases, and 7 bases lay in between. CDR3 residues: CSVEKRTGELFF. The CDR3 coding sequence is TGCAGCGTTGAGAAGAGGACCGGGGAGCTGTTTTTT.

This clonotype was recorded at least ten times. J is TRBJ2-7 and V is TRBV7-2; D gene uncertain. V dropped 0 bases and J dropped 1 base, with 10 bases sitting between them. The CDR3 length is 15 residues. Germline V gene lookup returns CDR1 SGHTA and CDR2 FQGNSA. The CDR3 DNA reads as TGTGCCAGCAGCTTAGCGGCTTCGGATTCCTACGAGCAGTACGTC. Its protein is CASSLAASDSYEQYV.

This clonotype has ten or more counts. V gene TRBV6-2 or TRBV6-3 combines with J gene TRBJ2-2, with 14 bases matching TRBD2. The CDR3 has 17 residues. The junction had 4 bases not matched to a gene; V was cut back by 4 bases and J by 3 bases. The germline V gene has CDR1 MNHEY and CDR2 SVGEGT. The chain's CDR3 is CASSSGLAGGDTGELFF. The CDR3, as DNA: TGTGCCAGCAGTTCCGGACTAGCGGGGGGAGACACCGGGGAGCTGTTTTTT.

This clonotype was counted many times. DNA for the CDR3: TGCAGCGTTGAAGACGGCTTGGTGCCTTTCTTT. Translated: CSVEDGLVPFF. The chain has TRBV29-1 and TRBJ1-1; D unresolved. Trimming shortened V by 0 bases and J by 12 bases, and 11 bases separated the two germline ends. The CDR3 runs to 11 residues. The germline V gene has CDR1 SQVTM and CDR2 ANQGSEA.

The gene calls are TRBV20-1 and TRBJ1-6, with D possibly being TRBD1 (5 bases). Germline lookup yields CDR1 DFQATT and CDR2 SNEGSKA (reference sequence). This CDR3 is built from 17 residues. Trimming cost V 0 bases and J 9 bases, with 21 bases left between them. This CDR3 reads CSARDPTAGTALSPLHF. The CDR3 region has the DNA TGCAGTGCTAGAGATCCTACAGCAGGGACGGCTCTTTCACCCCTCCACTTT.

To note about this clonotype: This could be a read error, since a much larger clone is one nucleotide away. The chain couples TRBV4-1 to TRBJ1-1; 8 bases agree with TRBD1. With V trimmed by 4 bases and J by 3 bases, 10 bases remained unmatched. The germline V gene has CDR1 MGHRA and CDR2 YSYEKL. There are 16 residues in the CDR3. In DNA, the CDR3 is TGCGCCAGCAGCCTGAGACAGGGGTGGGAGGACACTGAAGCTTTCTTT. Translating gives CASSLRQGWEDTEAFF.

This clonotype has ten or more counts. V gene TRBV7-2 combines with J gene TRBJ1-1; no definite D call. The CDR3 sequence is 15 residues long. V dropped 6 bases and J dropped 0 bases, with 14 bases sitting between them. Germline V CDR1 and CDR2: SGHTA, FQGNSA. In DNA form, the CDR3 reads TGTGCCAGCAGTTCCCGGACCGTAATGAACACTGAAGCTTTCTTT. This translates into CASSSRTVMNTEAFF.

This clonotype was recorded many times. J is TRBJ1-5 and V is TRBV7-2; D is unclear. Between the trimmed V and J ends, which lost 1 base and 2 bases, there was a span of 12 bases. There are 16 residues in the CDR3. Germline assignment: CDR1 SGHTA and CDR2 FQGNSA. CDR3 nucleotides: TGTGCCAGCAGCTTAGTAGGGCCAGTTGGCAATCAGCCCCAGCATTTT. Residues: CASSLVGPVGNQPQHF.

This clonotype appeared a few times. This CDR3 reads CASSPRTGGWETQYF. The CDR3 nucleotides are TGTGCCAGCAGCCCACGGACAGGGGGCTGGGAGACCCAGTACTTC. The chain links TRBV28 to TRBJ2-5, with TRBD1 matching over 11 bases. Per the germline V gene, CDR1 is MDHEN and CDR2 is SYDVKM. The CDR3 covers 15 residues. Trimming removed 6 bases from V and 5 bases from J; junction bases left unmatched: 8.

This clonotype was recorded a few times. This chain links TRBV29-1 with TRBJ1-1; a weak D match, TRBD1 (6 bases). V gave up 8 bases and J gave up 8 bases, with 21 bases separating them. CDR3 length equals 13 residues. CDR1 SQVTM and CDR2 ANQGSEA come from the germline V gene. CDR3 amino acids: CSLQGFEASEAFF. The DNA for the CDR3 is TGCAGCCTCCAGGGGTTTGAGGCCTCCGAAGCTTTCTTT. The variable domain in full, completed from reference TRBV29-1 and TRBJ1-1, reads SAVISQKPSRDICQRGTSLTIQCQVDSQVTMMFWYRQQPGQSLTLIATANQGSEATYESGFVIDKFPISRPNLTFSTLTVSNMSPEDSSIYLCSLQGFEASEAFFGQGTRLTVV.

This clonotype was seen ten or more times. V is TRBV19 and J is TRBJ1-4, with 9 nucleotides matching TRBD1. The CDR3 runs to 14 residues. Germline V gene lookup returns CDR1 LNHDA and CDR2 SQIVND (reference sequence). J was trimmed by 11 bases and V by 5 bases; bases with no gene match: 9. The CDR3 coding sequence is TGTGCCAGTAGTGCGGACAGGGGTCTCCGCAAACTGTTTTTT. Encoded protein: CASSADRGLRKLFF.

This clonotype occurred many times. The chain recombines TRBV25-1 with TRBJ1-2, with D perhaps matching TRBD1 (5 bases). Germline V gives CDR1 MGHDK, CDR2 SYGVNS. Trimming took 1 base from V and 7 from J, leaving 22 bases between them. The CDR3 is 17 amino acids. The DNA for the CDR3 is TGTGCCAGCAGTGAATTTTTTGATGGGGGGGTTCTTTCTGGCTACACCTTC. It encodes CASSEFFDGGVLSGYTF.

This clonotype was seen at least ten times. The chain recombines TRBV6-2 or TRBV6-3 with TRBJ1-2; maybe TRBD1 (6 bases). This CDR3 has 14 amino acids. CDR1 and CDR2 from the germline V gene are MNHEY and SVGEGT. V was clipped by 7 bases and J by 8 bases, with 20 bases between them. This chain's CDR3 is CASNFRTVREGYTF. CDR3 DNA: TGTGCCAGCAACTTTAGGACAGTCCGAGAAGGCTACACCTTC.